This entry is about one TCR beta chain. Its binding antigen is unknown. Per-base qualities were not stored, and no clone one base away is much larger. Evidence of autoimmunity was present in all CD3G-deficient patients, and the autoimmunity was more severe in two of the patients. Patients ranged from 2 to 39 years of age at testing and had reduced naive and increased memory CD4+ and CD8+ T-cell proportions. CD4+ cells were FACS-sorted into CD25-high CD127-low regulatory T cells and CD25-low CD127-high conventional CD4+ T cells. About six individuals with CD3G deficiency were included in the patient group. An international network of physicians spanning the United States, Europe and Asia provided the patient samples and clinical data. Peripheral blood mononuclear cells were isolated by Ficoll density separation. The sample originates from a study of regulatory T cells (dated by TCRdb to the late 2010s). Regarding the study in general: The study compared T-cell receptor beta repertoires of sorted regulatory, conventional CD4+ and CD8+ T cells between CD3G-deficient patients and healthy controls.

V lost 4 bases and J lost 4 bases; the stretch between them is 8 bases long. Based on the germline V gene, the CDR1 and CDR2 sequences are SGHRS and YFSETQ. Measured from the cysteine to the phenylalanine, the CDR3 is 12 residues long. Of all the DNA, just the CDR3 is kept, 36 bases in frame from base 1. The multiplex PCR relied on 52 forward TRBV primers and 13 reverse TRBJ primers, and amplification bias was corrected through assay-based and computational methods. Within the immunoSEQ assay, multiplex PCR amplified rearranged TRB loci from genomic DNA. TRB amplicons were sequenced using an Illumina HiSeq platform. The paper's data handling went like this. Raw sequences were error-filtered and aligned to reference gene sequences by custom algorithms, then analyzed with the immunoSEQ online tools. Frequencies of productive and nonproductive TRB rearrangements were assessed among unique sequences as well as among total sequences. For TRB CDR3 positions 6 and 7, hydrophobicity together with amino acid composition served as the basis for assessing self-reactivity potential. Group comparisons used t tests, Mann-Whitney tests or two-way ANOVA run in Prism software. TCRdb obtained this table from immuneACCESS and retained in-frame rearrangements with V and J assigned. These tables miss some clones; where compared with another copy, unresolved V genes account for less than half of the shortfall, and the remainder is unexplained. V and J calls and clone size come straight from that table; D and trimming were deduced from the DNA. For this sample the table gives a few thousand clones, of which around 94% were detected only once. Of the sample, 3.4% is held by the ten largest clones.

On the study overall, not on this receptor specifically: Roughly tenfold fewer unique productive TRB reads were obtained from patient regulatory T-cell samples than from control samples. In patients, repertoires had restricted unique TRB V-J pairs and skewed V and J gene usage, with regulatory T cells showing the most marked changes. The degree of regulatory T-cell repertoire restriction differed among patients and was greatest in the two patients with the most severe autoimmunity. Regulatory T cells from CD3G-deficient patients showed reduced Shannon diversity compared with autologous conventional CD4+ cells and with control regulatory T cells.

Sequencing used CD4+ Tregs sorted from blood. This sequence was found in a person under 35 with CD3G deficiency. The sequence is built from TRBV5-1 and TRBJ2-5, with TRBD1 perhaps the D gene, on 5 matching bases. The base sequence is TGCGCCAGCAGCCCCCAGGGAGAGACCCAGTACTTC. The resulting protein is CASSPQGETQYF.